This TCR beta chain derives from a study of T cell repertoires in cytomegalovirus infection. The trim removed 2 bases at V and 7 bases at J, leaving 11 bases unmatched. The germline CDR1 and CDR2 sequences are MGHRA and YSYEKL. The CDR3 totals 15 residues. TCRdb redid the calling of the reads with MiXCR, one entry per CDR3 protein. The table includes about 740,000 distinct CDR3 sequences, approximately 40% detected once. The sample taken for sequencing was PBMCs. This chain uses TRBV4-1 with TRBJ2-7; TRBD2 matches at 7 bases. The receptor was derived from a human donor in good health (CMV status not recorded). Some clones in this sample may be carry-over from other donors' samples. CDR3 coding DNA: TGCGCCAGCAGCCAAAGGAATGCGGGGGTAGAGGAGCAGTACTTC. Protein product: CASSQRNAGVEEQYF.